The 14 T cell receptor beta chains in this list originate from one sample, sequenced in a study of response to subunit inactivated influenza vaccine. Each CDR3 protein is one row after TCRdb ran MiXCR on the RT-PCR reads. The data show 500,000 to 750,000 distinct CDR3 sequences, 14% seen once. The material sequenced was PBMCs from blood, taken 11 to 12 days after vaccination. Every receptor here comes from a man aged 45-65 years who received an inactivated influenza vaccine.

J is TRBJ2-2 and V is TRBV11-3; D remains ambiguous. V gave up 5 bases and J gave up 5 bases, with 6 bases separating them. The length of the CDR3 is 12 residues. In germline, CDR1 is SGHNT, CDR2 YENEEA. The CDR3 region has the DNA TGTGCCAGCAGCACAACGACCGGGGAGCTGTTTTTT. Encoded protein: CASSTTTGELFF.

This clonotype came up a few times. This sequence joins TRBV14 and TRBJ1-6; 9 bases agree with TRBD1. Germline values: CDR1 SGHDN, CDR2 FVKESK. J gave up 10 bases and V 0 bases, and 7 bases lay outside the gene matches. The CDR3 is 16 residues long. The CDR3 DNA reads TGTGCCAGCAGCCAAGACCTGGGACAGGGTTGGTCACCCCTCCACTTT. This encodes CASSQDLGQGWSPLHF.

V and J are TRBV7-9 and TRBJ2-5; tentatively, D is TRBD2 (6 bases). The CDR3 runs to 15 residues. CDR1 and CDR2 (germline): SEHNR, FQNEAQ (reference sequence). Deletions cut 3 bases from V and 4 bases from J, with 15 bases between. The CDR3 bases are TGTGCCAGCAGCTTCTTAGCGGCTAGGGGAGAGACCCAGTACTTC. Translating gives CASSFLAARGETQYF.

This clonotype showed up just a few times. The J gene is TRBJ2-3, the V gene TRBV6-2 or TRBV6-3; 15 bases line up with TRBD2. Germline CDR1 reads MNHEY; CDR2 reads SVGEGT. The V and J ends lost 5 bases and 8 bases, in that order; junction bases with no gene match: 2. The length of the CDR3 is 14 residues. For the CDR3, the DNA is TGTGCCAGCAGTAGGACTAGCGGGAGGGCTACGCAGTATTTT. Translation gives CASSRTSGRATQYF.

This clonotype was detected ten times or more. The chain joins TRBV5-1 to TRBJ1-2; 7 bases fit TRBD1. Trimming took 4 bases from V and 3 from J; bases not matched to a gene: 6. This CDR3 is 14 amino acids long. The V gene's germline CDR1 is SGHRS and CDR2 YFSETQ. For the CDR3, the DNA is TGCGCCAGCAGCCGACAGGGCGATGACTATGGCTACACCTTC. Its protein is CASSRQGDDYGYTF. The full variable domain, rest sourced from reference TRBV5-1 and TRBJ1-2, is KAGVTQTPRYLIKTRGQQVTLSCSPISGHRSVSWYQQTPGQGLQFLFEYFSETQRNKGNFPGRFSGRQFSNSRSEMNVSTLELGDSALYLCASSRQGDDYGYTFGSGTRLTVV.

A few counts support this clonotype. This chain connects TRBV6-5 to TRBJ2-7; 14 bases map to TRBD2. The trim removed 2 bases at V and 4 bases at J, leaving 4 bases unmatched. Germline V gives CDR1 MNHEY, CDR2 SVGAGI. The length of the CDR3 is 16 residues. The CDR3 DNA follows: TGTGCCAGCAGTTACGGACTAGCGGGGGGTAATTACGAGCAGTACTTC. This encodes CASSYGLAGGNYEQYF.

This clonotype was counted a few times. The J gene is TRBJ2-7, the V gene TRBV11-2, with D perhaps matching TRBD2 (6 bases). Germline CDR1 is SGHAT and CDR2 is FQNNGV. V lost 2 bases, J lost 3 bases, and 14 bases lay in between. This CDR3 region has 15 residues. The CDR3 sequence: CASSLPTGTHYEQYF. CDR3 DNA: TGTGCCAGCAGCTTACCGACGGGGACTCACTACGAGCAGTACTTC.

This clonotype was seen more than once but under ten times. The gene calls are TRBV12-3 or TRBV12-4 and TRBJ2-7, with TRBD2 matching 14 bases. Trimming took 3 bases from V and 3 from J; bases not matched to a gene: 4. There are 16 residues in the CDR3. CDR3 amino acids: CASSFGTSGGVYEQYF. CDR3 in DNA: TGTGCCAGCAGTTTCGGGACTAGCGGGGGAGTCTACGAGCAGTACTTC.

The genes are TRBV29-1 and TRBJ2-5; D might be TRBD1 or TRBD2, each matching 5 bases. The CDR3 spans 15 residues. The V gene lost 4 bases and the J gene lost 2 bases, with 17 bases spanning the gap. The V gene's germline CDR1 is SQVTM and CDR2 ANQGSEA. CDR3 protein: CSVATPGRDQETQYF. The CDR3 region has the DNA TGCAGCGTTGCGACCCCGGGACGGGATCAAGAGACCCAGTACTTC.

Comment on this clonotype: At one end the junction does not follow the germline gene, possibly because of a read error. This chain joins TRBV28 and TRBJ2-7, with D possibly TRBD2 on 5 matching bases. CDR1 MDHEN and CDR2 SYDVKM come from the germline V gene. CDR3 length equals 16 residues. The CDR3 coding sequence is TGTGCCACCAGTATGATGGGGTCGGGGAGCTCCTACGAGCAGTACTTC. It encodes CATSMMGSGSSYEQYF.

V is TRBV7-9 and J is TRBJ2-5; TRBD1 agrees at 7 bases. Trimming at V came to 4 bases and at J to 3 bases, leaving 5 bases not matched to a gene. The germline CDR1 and CDR2 sequences are SEHNR and FQNEAQ (reference sequence). CDR3 length: 14 amino acids. The CDR3 DNA follows: TGTGCCAGCAGCTCCCGGGACAGAAAAGAGACCCAGTACTTC. Its protein is CASSSRDRKETQYF.

Only a few counts were recorded for this clonotype. The chain employs TRBV6-1 and TRBJ2-1, with 11 bases fitting TRBD2. The CDR3 consists of 18 residues. The V and J ends lost 5 bases and 1 base, in that order; junction bases with no gene match: 10. CDR1 MNHNS and CDR2 SASEGT come from the germline V gene. Here the CDR3 DNA reads TGTGCCAGCAGTCGACGCCTTAGCGGGAGGGGGTCCTACAATGAGCAGTTCTTC. It yields the protein CASSRRLSGRGSYNEQFF.

This clonotype turned up a few times. The chain is built from TRBV7-9 and TRBJ2-3, with D uncertain. V lost 5 bases to trimming and J lost 2 bases, with 11 bases between them. Germline V gives CDR1 SEHNR, CDR2 FQNEAQ (reference sequence). The CDR3 is 14 residues long. In DNA, the CDR3 is TGTGCCAGCAGCGCCGTCCAGTCCACAGATACGCAGTATTTT. Protein product: CASSAVQSTDTQYF.

The chain couples TRBV20-1 to TRBJ2-3; D is uncertain. The CDR3 runs to 15 residues. V lost 3 bases to trimming and J lost 0 bases, with 13 bases between them. Per the germline V gene, CDR1 is DFQATT and CDR2 is SNEGSKA (reference sequence). In nucleotides, the CDR3 is TGCAGTGCTAGTTGGGTGCTAACTAGCACAGATACGCAGTATTTT. Protein: CSASWVLTSTDTQYF.